This T cell receptor (beta chain) is drawn from a study of blood T cell repertoires in COVID-19. About the study: Cohort 3 donors were reported recovered after two negative PCRs, clearance, or symptom resolution. Sample material is recorded as cDNA or gDNA derived from T cells, B-cell-depleted T cells, or PBMCs.

Participants reported their clinical history, and cohort assignment relied on those reports. Assay: immunoSEQ multiplex PCR; the TCRdb copy retains only in-frame clones and omits some. This table holds fewer than 200,000 clones, around 83% found once. The CDR3 length is 15 residues. Looked up from germline, CDR1 is MDHEN and CDR2 is SYDVKM. With 6 bases clipped from V and 0 bases from J, the junction kept 4 bases outside the gene matches. The sequence derives from a woman aged 40-49 years in a cohort exposed to, infected with or recovered from COVID-19 (not recorded which). The sequenced sample consisted of PBMCs or T cells enriched from blood (not recorded which). This chain uses TRBV28 with TRBJ2-1; 8 nucleotides match TRBD2. The chain's CDR3 is CASRTSGSSYNEQFF. The CDR3 coding sequence is TGTGCCAGCAGAACCAGCGGGAGCTCCTACAATGAGCAGTTCTTC.